This T cell receptor beta chain is drawn from a study of shared clonotypes between healthy human individuals. Only one count was recorded for this clone. The CDR3 is 14 amino acids. Germline loops: CDR1 SQVTM, CDR2 ANQGSEA. The V and J ends lost 6 bases and 3 bases, in that order; junction bases with no gene match: 8. The repertoire was sequenced with immunoSEQ multiplex PCR; TCRdb's copy has only in-frame clones and lacks some. The repertoire consists of about a million clones, with 77% occurring once and the leading ten covering almost 0.9%. Only Caucasian adults living in Nashville, Tennessee served as donors. Splitting of CD4+ cells produced CD45RA+ naive and CD45RA-negative memory subsets.

This clonotype was obtained from a man younger than 35 in good health. Some clones in this sample may be carry-over from other donors' samples. Sequencing input: memory CD4+ T cells from PBMCs. Subset: CD45RA-negative fraction. The rearrangement joins TRBV29-1 to TRBJ2-1, with 7 bases aligning to TRBD2. The CDR3 reads CSVRLAEGYNEQFF. The CDR3 nucleotides read TGCAGCGTCCGCCTAGCGGAAGGCTACAATGAGCAGTTCTTC.